The 10 T cell receptor beta chains given below trace back to one sample, sequenced in a study of tumor and adjacent non-tumor tissue in lung cancer. TCRbeta libraries were built with three rounds of nested PCR, modified from ARM-PCR. TCRdb passed the multiplex PCR reads through MiXCR, listing each CDR3 protein once. The sample contains about 70,000 distinct CDR3 sequences, around four fifths of which appear only once. This sample's RNA came from whole unsorted tissue. Source material: lung tumor tissue. The receptor source for this set is a man in his 60s with non-small cell lung cancer.

This chain connects TRBV28 to TRBJ2-2; 10 bases line up with TRBD2. The CDR3 sequence is 15 residues long. The germline V gene has CDR1 MDHEN and CDR2 SYDVKM. The V gene end was trimmed by 8 bases and the J gene end by 6 bases; junction bases not matched to a gene: 9. This chain's CDR3 is CASCPLAGAPGELFF. For the CDR3, the DNA is TGTGCCAGCTGCCCCCTAGCGGGAGCCCCCGGGGAGCTGTTTTTT.

This clonotype was counted ten times or more. The chain uses TRBV29-1 and TRBJ2-1; D is possibly TRBD1 or TRBD2 (5 bases each). Germline V CDR1 and CDR2: SQVTM, ANQGSEA. The CDR3 is 16 amino acids. Trimming took 5 bases from V and 10 from J, leaving 27 bases between them. CDR3 nucleotide sequence: TGCAGCGTTCGAGCAAACAGGTTTAGAGGGGTTGTGGAGCAGTTCTTC. This codes for CSVRANRFRGVVEQFF.

With respect to this clonotype: A much larger clonotype is one base distant, so this may be a read error. The genes are TRBV29-1 and TRBJ2-6; D is possibly TRBD2 (6 bases). CDR1 and CDR2 from the germline V gene are SQVTM and ANQGSEA. The CDR3 runs to 16 residues. Here the CDR3 DNA reads TGCAGCGTTGCAGTTTTTCGGGGGTCCGGGGCCAGCGTCCTGACTTTC. Translating it yields CSVAVFRGSGASVLTF. Full variable domain (remainder filled in from reference TRBV29-1 and TRBJ2-6): SAVISQKPSRDICQRGTSLTIQCQVDSQVTMMFWYRQQPGQSLTLIATANQGSEATYESGFVIDKFPISRPNLTFSTLTVSNMSPEDSSIYLCSVAVFRGSGASVLTFGAGSRLTVL.

As for this clonotype: The junction departs from the called germline gene at one end, perhaps through a read error. This chain joins TRBV11-3 and TRBJ2-3; D is possibly TRBD1 or TRBD2 (5 bases each). The germline V gene has CDR1 SGHNT and CDR2 YENEEA. The CDR3 spans 16 residues. For the CDR3, the DNA is TGTGCCAGCAACTCCGGGCTAGCAAATAGCACAGGTACGCAGTATTTT. Translating gives CASNSGLANSTGTQYF.

Of note for this clonotype: A much larger clone is a single base away; this may be a read error. J is TRBJ2-1 and V is TRBV6-2 or TRBV6-3; 11 bases agree with TRBD2. The CDR3 consists of 17 residues. Germline assignment: CDR1 MNHEY and CDR2 SVGEGT. CDR3 coding DNA: TGTGCCAGCAGTTACTCTCCGACTAGCGGGATCTACGATGAGCAGTTCTTC. Translation gives CASSYSPTSGIYDEQFF.

This clonotype was seen repeatedly, ten times or more. The rearrangement uses TRBV15 and TRBJ2-3; D not resolved. The CDR3 spans 14 residues. CDR1 LNHNV and CDR2 YYDKDF come from the germline V gene (reference sequence). V lost 1 base and J lost 2, with 7 bases in between. CDR3 nucleotide sequence: TGTGCCACCAGCAGAGGACAACTCACAGATACGCAGTATTTT. Protein product: CATSRGQLTDTQYF.

As regards this clonotype: Its ends do not fully match the called genes, so a read error is possible. The rearrangement links TRBV20-1 to TRBJ2-7; tentatively, D is TRBD1 (6 bases). Germline V lookup: CDR1 DFQATT, CDR2 SNEGSKA (reference sequence). CDR3 size: 12 residues. Written as DNA, the CDR3 is TGCAGTGCCCCGGACAGCTCCTGCGAGCAGTACTTC. Its protein product is CSAPDSSCEQYF.

On this clonotype itself: A much larger clone lies a single base off, so this may be a read error. The CDR3 loop is CAISDETKETQYF. Here the CDR3 DNA reads TGTGCCATCAGTGACGAGACAAAGGAGACCCAGTACTTC. The rearrangement joins TRBV24-1 to TRBJ2-5; D remains ambiguous. Germline assignment: CDR1 KGHDR and CDR2 SFDVKD. CDR3 length equals 13 residues.

This clonotype has just a few counts. The chain employs TRBV28 and TRBJ2-3; 9 bases fit TRBD2. Germline V CDR1 and CDR2: MDHEN, SYDVKM. CDR3 length: 15 amino acids. J was trimmed by 4 bases and V by 2 bases; bases with no gene match: 4. CDR3 DNA sequence: TGTGCCAGCAGTTTACCTAGCGGGATCGCAGATACGCAGTATTTT. Its protein is CASSLPSGIADTQYF. Together with reference TRBV28 and TRBJ2-3, the CDR3 gives the full variable domain: DVKVTQSSRYLVKRTGEKVFLECVQDMDHENMFWYRQDPGLGLRLIYFSYDVKMKEKGDIPEGYSVSREKKERFSLILESASTNQTSMYLCASSLPSGIADTQYFGPGTRLTVL.

Worth noting for this clonotype: The conserved phenylalanine or tryptophan normally closing the CDR3 is absent here, so this likely arose from a read error. The chain employs TRBV29-1 and TRBJ2-3; weak D call: TRBD2 (6 bases). CDR1 and CDR2 from the germline V gene are SQVTM and ANQGSEA. This CDR3 spans 14 amino acids. V gave up 1 base and J gave up 3 bases, with 11 bases separating them. The CDR3, as DNA: TGCAGCGTTGAAGTTGGGGGGTCGACAGATACGCAGTATTAT. Amino acid sequence: CSVEVGGSTDTQYY.